The present T cell receptor (beta chain) was sequenced within a study of cytomegalovirus exposure and HLA in healthy donors. Data came from immunoSEQ multiplex PCR; TCRdb stores just in-frame clones and leaves some out. The sample contains approximately 160,000 clones, 86% of which appear only once. V trimming: 4 bases; J trimming: 2 bases; junction bases outside the gene matches: 5. The CDR3 consists of 14 residues. The germline gives CDR1 SEHNR, CDR2 FQNEAQ (reference sequence). This clonotype originated in a woman aged 18-35 years in good health and CMV-seronegative. Material: PBMCs. V usage is TRBV7-9 and J usage is TRBJ2-7, with TRBD1 identical over 7 bases. CDR3 protein: CASSSGTATYEQYF. The DNA of the CDR3 is TGTGCCAGCAGCTCTGGGACAGCTACCTACGAGCAGTACTTC.